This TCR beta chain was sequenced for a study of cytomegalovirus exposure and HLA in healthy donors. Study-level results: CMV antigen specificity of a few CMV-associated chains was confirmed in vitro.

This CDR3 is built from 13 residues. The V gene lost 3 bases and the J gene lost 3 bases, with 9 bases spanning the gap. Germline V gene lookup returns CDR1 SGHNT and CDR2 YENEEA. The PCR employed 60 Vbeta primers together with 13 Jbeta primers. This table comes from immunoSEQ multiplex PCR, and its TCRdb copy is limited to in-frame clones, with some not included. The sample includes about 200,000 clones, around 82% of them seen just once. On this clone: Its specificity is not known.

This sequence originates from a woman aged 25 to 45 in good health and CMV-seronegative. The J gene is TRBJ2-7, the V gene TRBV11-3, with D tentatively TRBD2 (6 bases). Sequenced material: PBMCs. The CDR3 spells CASSFFSGYEQYF. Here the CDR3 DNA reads TGTGCCAGCAGCTTCTTTAGCGGCTACGAGCAGTACTTC.